Listed below are T cell receptor beta chains from one sample, sequenced in a study of cytotoxic CD8 clonotypes in ibrutinib-treated CLL. Data came from immunoSEQ multiplex PCR; TCRdb stores just in-frame clones and leaves some out. The data show about 140,000 clones, approximately 90% seen once. The material sequenced was PBMCs, taken after 12 months of ibrutinib treatment. Receptors originate from a human donor with chronic lymphocytic leukemia. Both conserved end residues are part of each CDR3. The size of a clone is reported for some rows only, either as once, few or many, or as a class for expanded clones.

V gene | clone size | CDR3 protein
TRBV28 | NA | CASSSTRGLASYNEQFF
TRBV19 | once | CASSTPGTSSTDTQYF
TRBV28 | NA | CASRTGRFYEQYF
TRBV28 | NA | CASSLGGYRVRTEAFF
TRBV5-1 | NA | CASSLSIKGGETQYF
TRBV9 | NA | CASSVGFTGVIEQYF
TRBV28 | NA | CASSLKGYEQYF
TRBV6-1 | NA | CASSVAISGANVLTF
TRBV28 | NA | CASRTNRGPKGEKLFF
TRBV11-2 | NA | CASSLGAGGGYGYTF
TRBV4-3 | NA | CASSQGLGSYEQYF
TRBV10-2 | once | CAVRDTSSTDTQYF
TRBV27 | NA | CASSISGLYEQYF
TRBV19 | NA | CASSGLQGGGGYTF
TRBV28 | NA | CASSLYVTNEKLFF
TRBV9 | NA | CASSVAGEQFF
TRBV5-4 | NA | CASNPWQYGDTEAFF
TRBV18 | NA | CASSSGPNQETQYF
TRBV5-4 | NA | CASSHGTGADTQYF
TRBV29-1 | once | CSVGGTPQRRGETQYF
TRBV28 | NA | CASSPFLQEQFF
TRBV27 | NA | CASRYLAGTSGYNEQFF
TRBV9 | NA | CASSGASGGHEQYF